This T cell receptor beta chain is drawn from a study of blood T cell repertoires in COVID-19 (dated by TCRdb to 2020 to 2021). Study-level background: Samples from collaborators originated in the United States, Italy and Spain and spanned both the acute and convalescent phases of COVID-19. The material from the prospective study consisted of cDNA or gDNA derived from T cells, B-cell-depleted T cells, or PBMCs. Deeply sampled blood TCRbeta repertoires from subjects exposed to, actively infected with, or recovered from COVID-19 were included in the dataset. The repertoires were released in a freely available public database intended as a resource for research on the immune response to SARS-CoV-2. Samples were obtained from the ongoing ImmuneRACE study (first 160 participants) and from over 1,000 subjects provided by 6 global collaborators. Sample metadata almost always included a de-identified subject ID, COVID-19 status, age in years and sex. Where available, HLA class I and class II types were obtained from metadata supplied by the sample provider rather than from assay-based typing. Broad study findings and their caveats: The quantity of clinical and demographic metadata differed by source and by participant and was supplied without curation.

A distance of 11 bases separates the germline ends of V and J, which lose 1 base and 4 bases respectively. CDR1 and CDR2 (LNHDA, SQIVND) derive from the germline V gene (reference sequence). From the cysteine through the phenylalanine, the CDR3 covers 15 amino acids. Kept here is only the CDR3 DNA, which spans 45 bases and is read in frame from base 1. The immunoSEQ Assay, a bias-controlled multiplex PCR, was used to amplify TCRbeta CDR3 regions from genomic DNA. The paper's processing steps were these. Within the assay, amplification of reference gene primers was used to estimate how many nucleated cells each sample contained. To quantify the absolute abundance of each unique TCRbeta CDR3 rearrangement, sequence reads were collapsed and filtered. Productive Simpson clonality was computed per sample as the square root of Simpson's diversity index over productive rearrangements. TCRdb stores this immuneACCESS table with in-frame sequences only. Part of the clones is absent; in the studies checked, under half of the shortfall reflects unresolved V genes, and no reason is known for the rest. That table is the source of V, J and clone size, and D and trimming were worked out from the DNA. The sample contains around 200,000 clones, approximately 86% of them found a single time. Of the sample, about 3% is held by the ten largest clones.

Collaborating institutions collected whole blood in K2EDTA tubes following their own protocols. For TCRbeta analysis, collaborators shipped samples in one of three forms: frozen whole blood, isolated PBMCs, or DNA extracted from either of those sample types. About this clone: Its target antigen remains unknown. Base quality data are lacking; no much larger clone is found one base away.

Sequenced material: peripheral blood. This TCR was sampled from a middle-aged man with active or convalescent COVID-19. The sequence links TRBV19 to TRBJ1-3, with TRBD1 tentatively as D gene (5 bases match). CDR3 loop: CASSIVRGPGNTIYF. The DNA sequence is given as TGTGCCAGTAGTATAGTGCGGGGACCCGGAAACACCATATATTTT.